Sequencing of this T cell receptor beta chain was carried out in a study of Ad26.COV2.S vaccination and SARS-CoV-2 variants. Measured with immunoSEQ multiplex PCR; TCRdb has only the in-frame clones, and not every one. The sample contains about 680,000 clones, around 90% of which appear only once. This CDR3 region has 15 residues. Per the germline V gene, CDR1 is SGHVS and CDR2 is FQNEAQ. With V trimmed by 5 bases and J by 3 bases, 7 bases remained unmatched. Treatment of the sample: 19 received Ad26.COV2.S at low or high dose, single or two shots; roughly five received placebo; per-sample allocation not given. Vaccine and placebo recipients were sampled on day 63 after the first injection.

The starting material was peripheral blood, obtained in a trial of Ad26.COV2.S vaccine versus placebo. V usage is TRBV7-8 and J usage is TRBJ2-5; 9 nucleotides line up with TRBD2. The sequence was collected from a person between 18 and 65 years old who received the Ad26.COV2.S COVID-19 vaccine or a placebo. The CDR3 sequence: CASSPRSGSKETQYF. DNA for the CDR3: TGTGCCAGCAGCCCCCGTAGCGGGAGTAAAGAGACCCAGTACTTC.